The rows below give T cell receptor beta chains drawn from one sample of a study of technical replicates of blood from a handful of donors. The assay was immunoSEQ multiplex PCR, and TCRdb's table has in-frame clones only and misses some. In the table there are around 73,000 clones, over 90% of which are singletons. Sequencing was performed on PBMCs. The receptors originated from a human donor in good health. Some clones in this sample may be carry-over from other donors' samples. Both conserved end residues are part of each CDR3. A D gene is named only where the DNA matches it firmly. Clone size is shown for a subset of rows, as once, few, many or a class of expanded clone.

size: once; V: TRBV5-8; J: TRBJ2-2; D: TRBD1; DNA: TGTGCCAGCAGCTCGGGCTGGGGCCGTCAGGGGGACACCGGGGAGCTGTTTTTT; CDR3: CASSSGWGRQGDTGELFF
size: NA; V: TRBV27; J: TRBJ1-6; D: NA; DNA: TGTGCCAGCAGTTTGAGGGGGAAACCCCTCCACTTT; CDR3: CASSLRGKPLHF
size: once; V: TRBV15; J: TRBJ2-3; D: NA; DNA: TGTGCCACCAGCAGAGGACTAGGACAAAGCACAGATACGCAGTATTTT; CDR3: CATSRGLGQSTDTQYF
size: NA; V: TRBV4-3; J: TRBJ1-1; D: NA; DNA: TGCGCCAGCAGCCAAGAGGCTGGGACTGGCACTGAAGCTTTCTTT; CDR3: CASSQEAGTGTEAFF
size: NA; V: TRBV5-4; J: TRBJ1-6; D: NA; DNA: TGTGCCAGCAGCTTGGCCGGGGAGGGACGAGATTCACCCCTCCACTTT; CDR3: CASSLAGEGRDSPLHF
size: NA; V: TRBV27; J: TRBJ2-3; D: NA; DNA: TGTGCCAGCAGTGGGAGGCGTGCAGATACGCAGTATTTT; CDR3: CASSGRRADTQYF
size: few; V: TRBV2; J: TRBJ1-2; D: NA; DNA: TGTGCCAGCAGTGAATCCGGCTATGGCTACACCTTC; CDR3: CASSESGYGYTF
size: NA; V: TRBV9; J: TRBJ1-4; D: NA; DNA: TGTGCCAGCAGCAGCAGGGTGTCGGAAAAACTGTTTTTT; CDR3: CASSSRVSEKLFF
size: few; V: TRBV28; J: TRBJ2-1; D: NA; DNA: TGTGCCAGCAGTTTACCGACGGGGAAATCGGGTAATGAGCAGTTCTTC; CDR3: CASSLPTGKSGNEQFF
size: NA; V: TRBV27; J: TRBJ2-1; D: NA; DNA: TGTGCCAGCAGTTTATTTGGCCAGACCTACAATGAGCAGTTCTTC; CDR3: CASSLFGQTYNEQFF
size: NA; V: TRBV6-1; J: TRBJ2-3; D: NA; DNA: TGTGCCAGCAGTGAATCCCTAGCGTCTAGCACAGATACGCAGTATTTT; CDR3: CASSESLASSTDTQYF
size: NA; V: TRBV5-1; J: TRBJ2-7; D: TRBD1; DNA: TGCGCCAGCAGTCGAGGGGATAGACAGGGGGCGTCCGAGCAGTACTTC; CDR3: CASSRGDRQGASEQYF
size: NA; V: TRBV10-3; J: TRBJ1-3; D: NA; DNA: TGTGCCATCAGGGCGGTCTCTGGAAACACCATATATTTT; CDR3: CAIRAVSGNTIYF
size: NA; V: TRBV19; J: TRBJ1-3; D: NA; DNA: TGTGCCAGTAGTCCTCCCCAGGGGCACTCTGGAAACACCATATATTTT; CDR3: CASSPPQGHSGNTIYF
size: NA; V: TRBV2; J: TRBJ2-1; D: TRBD2; DNA: TGTGCCAGCAGTGGTAGGGGAAGACTAGCGCCGGCCTCCTACAATGAGCAGTTCTTC; CDR3: CASSGRGRLAPASYNEQFF